A selection of T cell receptor beta chains follows, all from one sample in a study of blood T cells in healthy people across ages. From the 5' RACE reads, TCRdb called clonotypes with MiXCR, one entry per CDR3 protein. The repertoire holds around 800,000 distinct CDR3 sequences, roughly 50% seen once, with about 42% in the top ten. The sample was blood. These receptors were collected from a man older than 75 in good health. Both conserved end residues are part of each CDR3. D genes are given only for firm matches. Size values are once, few and many counts, or a class for expanded clones, and some rows have none.

v_gene	abundance	d_gene	j_gene	CDR3nt	CDR3aa
TRBV20-1	-	TRBD2	TRBJ2-4	TGCAGTGCTAGAGGGTCGGGACTAGTGAACATTCAGTACTTC	CSARGSGLVNIQYF
TRBV4-1	-	TRBD2	TRBJ2-1	TGCGCCAGCAGCCTTGTTCCGGGACTAGCGGGGGTAACCTACAATGAGCAGTTCTTC	CASSLVPGLAGVTYNEQFF
TRBV5-1	-	TRBD1	TRBJ2-5	TGCGCCAGCGGACAGGGGGCAGATGAGACCCAGTACTTC	CASGQGADETQYF
TRBV5-6	-	-	TRBJ2-4	TGTGCCAGCAGCCCCTTCGAGGAATTGAGCAAAAACATTCAGTACTTC	CASSPFEELSKNIQYF
TRBV6-1	-	-	TRBJ2-3	TGTGCCAGCAGTATCCCCCGGGGCGGAGGATCTAGCACAGATACGCAGTATTTT	CASSIPRGGGSSTDTQYF
TRBV20-1	-	-	TRBJ1-5	TGCAGTGCTTGGAGGTTGGGTAAAGGGCAGCCCCAGCATTTT	CSAWRLGKGQPQHF
TRBV29-1	-	-	TRBJ1-2	TGCAGCGTTGAACGGGGGGGATATGGCTACACCTTC	CSVERGGYGYTF
TRBV7-2	-	-	TRBJ2-7	TGTGCCAGCAGTTGGAAGGAGCAGAACGAGCAGTACTTC	CASSWKEQNEQYF
TRBV24-1	-	-	TRBJ2-5	TGTGCCACCAGTGATTCGGGCGGAGAGACCCAGTACTTC	CATSDSGGETQYF
TRBV20-1	few	TRBD2	TRBJ2-3	TGCAGTGCTAGAGAACGGGGGACTAGAGTCACAGATACGCAGTATTTT	CSARERGTRVTDTQYF
TRBV12-3/TRBV12-4	once	-	TRBJ1-1	TGTGCCAGCACCTTGGGGGGAGGAGTTGAAGCTTTCTTT	CASTLGGGVEAFF
TRBV7-9	-	-	TRBJ2-1	TGTGCCAGCAGCTTAAAACCCACCTATGAGCAGTTCTTC	CASSLKPTYEQFF
TRBV10-3	-	-	TRBJ2-5	TGTGCCATCAGTGAAACAGGGACGGAGACCCAGTACTTC	CAISETGTETQYF
TRBV5-8	-	TRBD1	TRBJ1-1	TGTGCCAGCAGCTTTAACAGGGGTCTGAACACTGAAGCTTTCTTT	CASSFNRGLNTEAFF
TRBV6-6	-	TRBD1	TRBJ2-7	TGTGCCAGCAGTTCTGACAGGGTATGGTCCTACGAGCAGTACTTC	CASSSDRVWSYEQYF
TRBV29-1	-	-	TRBJ2-7	TGCAGCGTTGAAGATCTGGCAGGGAAATACTACGAGCAGTACTTC	CSVEDLAGKYYEQYF
TRBV18	few	-	TRBJ2-3	TGTGCCAGCTCACCGCAACTGACGGGCACAGATACGCAGTATTTT	CASSPQLTGTDTQYF
TRBV12-3/TRBV12-4	-	-	TRBJ2-7	TGTGCCAGCAGTCCCGGTGGGGGCGGAATCTCCTACGAGCAGTACTTC	CASSPGGGGISYEQYF
TRBV3-1	-	TRBD2	TRBJ2-1	TGTGCCAGCAGCCAAGGTAGCGGGCACCTGGGGAAGCAGTTCTTC	CASSQGSGHLGKQFF